This is a list of T cell receptor beta chains from one sample in a study of cytomegalovirus exposure and HLA in healthy donors. Only in-frame clones appear in the TCRdb table, and some are missing; sequencing was by immunoSEQ multiplex PCR. The sample shows 99,000 or so clones, about three quarters of them seen only once. Material: PBMCs. These receptors originate from a male donor in good health and CMV-seronegative. The CDR3 runs from the conserved cysteine through the conserved F or W. Fields, in order: J gene, clone size, D gene, V gene, CDR3 DNA, CDR3 protein. A D gene is named only where the DNA matches it firmly. Clone size is not always given. Where it is, it says once, few, many or a class for expanded clones.

>TRBJ2-1|few|.|TRBV6-5
TGTGCCAGCAGTTTGCGTTATGTTCTTTACAATGAGCAGTTCTTC
CASSLRYVLYNEQFF
>TRBJ2-3|.|TRBD2|TRBV30
TGTGCCTGGAGTTTTGGTCTAGCGGGAGCAACAGATACGCAGTATTTT
CAWSFGLAGATDTQYF
>TRBJ1-3|.|.|TRBV7-6
TGTGCCAGCAGCTTAGGTGGCTCCAGCTCTGGAAACACCATATATTTT
CASSLGGSSSGNTIYF
>TRBJ2-3|once|.|TRBV6-5
TGTGCCAGCAGTCCCAGTCATTACTATTCAGATACGCAGTATTTT
CASSPSHYYSDTQYF
>TRBJ2-1|.|TRBD2|TRBV7-6
TGTGCCAGCAGCGCTAGCGGGAGGTATTACAATGAGCAGTTCTTC
CASSASGRYYNEQFF
>TRBJ1-2|.|.|TRBV29-1
TGCAGCGTTGAAGAAGCTAGATATGGCTACACCTTC
CSVEEARYGYTF
>TRBJ2-1|.|TRBD2|TRBV7-9
TGTGCCAGCAGCTTCAGCGGGGTCTCCTACAATGAGCAGTTCTTC
CASSFSGVSYNEQFF
>TRBJ1-2|.|TRBD1|TRBV6-5
TGTGCCAGCAGTTACGGGACAGGGTGGTATGGCTACACCTTC
CASSYGTGWYGYTF
>TRBJ2-2|.|TRBD2|TRBV19
TGTGCCAGTAGTATTCCTAGCGGGGCGAACACCGGGGAGCTGTTTTTT
CASSIPSGANTGELFF
>TRBJ2-7|.|.|TRBV7-9
TGTGCCAGCAGCTTAGTGGGGGGCTCCTACGAGCAGTACTTC
CASSLVGGSYEQYF
>TRBJ2-5|.|.|TRBV6-1
TGTGCCAGCAGCGGGGGTTTACAAGAGACCCAGTACTTC
CASSGGLQETQYF
>TRBJ2-1|.|TRBD2|TRBV5-5
TGTGCCAGCAGCCCCGGAGCGGGAAACTCCTACAATGAGCAGTTCTTC
CASSPGAGNSYNEQFF
>TRBJ2-7|.|TRBD1|TRBV19
TGTGCCAGTAGTAGGGCAGGGGGTACCTACGAGCAGTACTTC
CASSRAGGTYEQYF
>TRBJ1-1|.|.|TRBV29-1
TGCAGCGCAAATTCCCGGCCAGGGAACACTGAAGCTTTCTTT
CSANSRPGNTEAFF
>TRBJ2-1|.|TRBD2|TRBV7-9
TGTGCCAGTAGTAGCGGGAGGGCCTACAATGAGCAGTTCTTC
CASSSGRAYNEQFF
>TRBJ2-3|.|.|TRBV29-1
TGCAGCGTTGAAAAGGGGGGGCAGGCAGATACGCAGTATTTT
CSVEKGGQADTQYF
>TRBJ2-1|.|.|TRBV28
TGTGCCAGCTACGTTCAGGGGCGTAGGTCGGATGAGCAGTTCTTC
CASYVQGRRSDEQFF
>TRBJ2-1|.|TRBD2|TRBV7-2
TGTGCCAGCAGCTTAGGGGGACTAGGGAGGAATGAGCAGTTCTTC
CASSLGGLGRNEQFF
>TRBJ2-5|.|.|TRBV4-1
TGCGCCAGCAGCCAAGGCCCCCACTTGGGAGAAGAGACCCAGTACTTC
CASSQGPHLGEETQYF
>TRBJ1-2|.|.|TRBV7-2
TGTGCCAGCAGCTTAAATCCAGGGAACTATGGCTACACCTTC
CASSLNPGNYGYTF
>TRBJ1-2|.|.|TRBV27
TGTGCCAGCAGTTTAGGAGGGCAGGGCTATGGCTACACCTTC
CASSLGGQGYGYTF
>TRBJ1-1|.|TRBD1|TRBV5-1
TGCGCCAGCAGCTTGACAGGGGCGGCTGAAGCTTTCTTT
CASSLTGAAEAFF
>TRBJ2-7|.|TRBD1|TRBV6-5
TGTGCCAGCAGGAAGGACAGGGGGCGCTACGAGCAGTACTTC
CASRKDRGRYEQYF
>TRBJ2-5|few|TRBD1|TRBV6-4
TGTGCCAGCAGCGAAACAGGGGAAGCAGAGACCCAGTACTTC
CASSETGEAETQYF
>TRBJ2-3|.|.|TRBV6-4
TGTGCCAGCAGCGACGGGGGCGGCTCCGGCACAGATACGCAGTATTTT
CASSDGGGSGTDTQYF
>TRBJ2-1|once|.|TRBV27
TGTGCCAGCAGAGGGGTCCACAATGAGCAGTTCTTC
CASRGVHNEQFF
>TRBJ2-2|.|.|TRBV7-7
TGTGCTAGCAGTAGTACGAACACCGGGGAGCTGTTTTTT
CASSSTNTGELFF
>TRBJ2-1|.|.|TRBV19
TGTGCCAGTAGTATAGAGGAGTACGGTGAGCAGTTCTTC
CASSIEEYGEQFF
>TRBJ2-2|.|.|TRBV7-9
TGTGCCAGCAGCTTGACAGCGAACACCGGGGAGCTGTTTTTT
CASSLTANTGELFF
>TRBJ1-5|once|.|TRBV2
TGTGCCAGCAGTGCCCTAGCCCGGGATCAGCCCCAGCATTTT
CASSALARDQPQHF
>TRBJ2-3|.|TRBD2|TRBV28
TGTGCCAGCAGTTTATTCCGGACTAGTAACGCAGATACGCAGTATTTT
CASSLFRTSNADTQYF
>TRBJ1-1|.|TRBD1|TRBV7-9
TGTGCCAGCAGCTCGGGAACCAACCAGGACAGGGACAACACTGAAGCTTTCTTT
CASSSGTNQDRDNTEAFF
>TRBJ2-6|once|TRBD1|TRBV5-5
TGTGCCAGCAGCGCTACTCTACAGGGGGCGGCAGCTGGGGCCAACGTCCTGACTTTC
CASSATLQGAAAGANVLTF
>TRBJ1-2|once|.|TRBV27
TGTGCCAGCAGTATTAAGGGCCAGGGAAGAAACTATGGCTACACCTTC
CASSIKGQGRNYGYTF
>TRBJ2-6|.|TRBD1|TRBV6-1
TGTGCCAGCGCACAGGGGCCTGGGGCCAACGTCCTGACTTTC
CASAQGPGANVLTF
>TRBJ2-2|.|TRBD1|TRBV7-2
TGTGCCAGCAGCCGGACGGGACAGGGGAACACCGGGGAGCTGTTTTTT
CASSRTGQGNTGELFF
>TRBJ2-7|.|TRBD2|TRBV12-5
TGTGCTAGTGGTTTGAGCGGACCCACGACAGAAATACTAGCGGGAGCCTCCTACGAGCAGTACTTC
CASGLSGPTTEILAGASYEQYF
>TRBJ1-5|.|TRBD1|TRBV2
TGTGCCAGCGAGCAGGGGGCGGGTCAGCCCCAGCATTTT
CASEQGAGQPQHF
>TRBJ2-1|once|TRBD1|TRBV4-1
TGCGCCAGCAGCCAAGATACAGGGGTAATCAATGAGCAGTTCTTC
CASSQDTGVINEQFF
>TRBJ2-7|once|TRBD2|TRBV2
TGTGCCAGCGGCGGGAGTCTCTACGAGCAGTACTTC
CASGGSLYEQYF
>TRBJ2-2|few|.|TRBV7-9
TGTGCCAGCGGAGAGGGTCTAGAGAACACCGGGGAGCTGTTTTTT
CASGEGLENTGELFF
>TRBJ2-1|.|.|TRBV4-2
TGTGCCAGCAGCCAAGTTTTGTCGGGAGACGCGGGTGAGCAGTTCTTC
CASSQVLSGDAGEQFF
>TRBJ2-7|.|.|TRBV13
TGTGCCAGCAGCCGCGGGTCTCCCTACGAGCAGTACTTC
CASSRGSPYEQYF
>TRBJ2-2|.|TRBD2|TRBV19
TGTGCCAGTACCTCTAGCGGGAGGAACACCGGGGAGCTGTTTTTT
CASTSSGRNTGELFF
>TRBJ1-2|.|.|TRBV9
TGTGCCAGCAGCGTAGAGGGGTACTATGGCTACACCTTC
CASSVEGYYGYTF
>TRBJ1-5|.|.|TRBV21-1
TGTGCCAGCAGCAGCCAAGCAGGGCTTCAGCCCCAGCATTTT
CASSSQAGLQPQHF
>TRBJ2-7|many|TRBD1|TRBV14
TGTGCCAGCAGCCAATCCTTTACACTATTCGGGACAGATAGAAGTAACTCCTACGAGCAGTACTTC
CASSQSFTLFGTDRSNSYEQYF
>TRBJ2-2|.|TRBD2|TRBV11-3
TGTGCCAGCAGCAGTACCGGGACTAGGTGGAATACCGGGGAGCTGTTTTTT
CASSSTGTRWNTGELFF
>TRBJ2-3|.|.|TRBV13
TGTGCCAGCAGCCTCAGAGATACGCAGTATTTT
CASSLRDTQYF
>TRBJ2-3|.|TRBD1|TRBV7-8
TGTGCCAGCAGCCTGGGGACAGGGAGGACAGATACGCAGTATTTT
CASSLGTGRTDTQYF
>TRBJ1-1|.|TRBD1|TRBV10-3
TGTGCCATTAGGGACAGCCCTTTTGGTAGGCACACTGAAGCTTTCTTT
CAIRDSPFGRHTEAFF